The T cell receptor beta chain described here comes from a study of blood T cell repertoires in COVID-19. Sequencing was performed with immunoSEQ multiplex PCR; in TCRdb, only in-frame clones are kept and a portion is missing. The table lists roughly 220,000 clones, 70% to 90% of them singletons. V dropped 1 base and J dropped 4; count of bases not matched to a gene: 7. The V gene's germline CDR1 is SGHDT and CDR2 YYEEEE. This CDR3 comprises 16 residues. The TCR sequence derives from a middle-aged woman with acute COVID-19. What was sequenced was PBMCs or T cells enriched from blood (not recorded which). This chain uses TRBV5-6 with TRBJ2-7; 11 nucleotides match TRBD2. CDR3 sequence: CASSLTGTSGLYEQYF. CDR3 nucleotide sequence: TGTGCCAGCAGCTTGACGGGGACTAGCGGACTGTACGAGCAGTACTTC.